This T cell receptor (beta chain) was recovered during a study of shared clonotypes between healthy human individuals. Study summary: Those who served as donors were a couple of women and a few men between the ages of 18 and 49.

The method was immunoSEQ multiplex PCR; TCRdb's version includes in-frame clones alone and lacks a portion of them. This sample has roughly 2 million clones, with 95% found just once. Trimming removed 4 bases from V and 5 bases from J; junction bases left unmatched: 6. The CDR3 is made up of 15 amino acids. Germline V gene data show CDR1 as SGDLS and CDR2 as YYNGEE. The study's findings and limits: Despite large depth, sorted-subset datasets appeared incompletely sequenced.

Details on this clone: Its antigen is currently unknown.

The gene calls are TRBV9 and TRBJ2-2, with 9 positions matching TRBD1. This sequence originates from a man younger than 30 in good health. Sequences were obtained from naive CD4+ T cells sorted from blood. Subset reported: CD45RA+ positively selected. For the CDR3, the DNA is TGTGCCAGCAGCCCGGGACAGGGAAGGACCGGGGAGCTGTTTTTT. Amino acid sequence: CASSPGQGRTGELFF.